The 13 T cell receptor beta chains in this list originate from one sample, sequenced in a study of blood T cell repertoires in COVID-19. TCRdb's table, derived via immunoSEQ multiplex PCR, lists solely in-frame clones and lacks some. The data show about 190,000 clones, around 80% seen once. The specimen was PBMCs or T cells enriched from blood (not recorded which). Receptor source: a woman between 50 and 59 years old with acute COVID-19.

This clone occurred a few times. The chain joins TRBV18 to TRBJ2-5; TRBD2 might be the D (5 bases). The CDR3 spans 13 residues. V was pared by 3 bases and J by 7 bases, with 12 bases between. Per the germline V gene, CDR1 is KGHSH and CDR2 is LQKENI. CDR3 residues: CASSPQVAGTQYF. The DNA of the CDR3 is TGTGCCAGCTCACCTCAAGTCGCGGGGACCCAGTACTTC. Drawing the rest from reference TRBV18 and TRBJ2-5, the complete variable domain is NAGVMQNPRHLVRRRGQEARLRCSPMKGHSHVYWYRQLPEEGLKFMVYLQKENIIDESGMPKERFSAEFPKEGPSILRIQQVVRGDSAAYFCASSPQVAGTQYFGPGTRLLVL.

The chain joins TRBV7-9 to TRBJ2-3; TRBD1 agrees at 10 bases. In germline, CDR1 is SEHNR, CDR2 FQNEAQ (reference sequence). V shed 5 bases, J shed 4 bases, and the junction held 9 bases outside the gene matches. This CDR3 has 16 amino acids. The CDR3 protein is CASSQGQGSFADTQYF. The CDR3 DNA reads as TGTGCCAGCAGCCAGGGACAGGGGTCTTTTGCAGATACGCAGTATTTT.

The rearrangement joins TRBV7-9 to TRBJ2-4; TRBD1 agrees at 7 bases. Unmatched junction bases numbered 9, after V lost 5 bases and J lost 2 bases. The germline CDR1 and CDR2 sequences are SEHNR and FQNEAQ (reference sequence). The CDR3 runs 16 residues. CDR3 loop: CASSGRQGSSKNIQYF. The CDR3 DNA sequence: TGTGCCAGCAGCGGTAGACAGGGTTCTTCCAAAAACATTCAGTACTTC.

The rearrangement joins TRBV29-1 to TRBJ1-5, with a weak D call TRBD1 (6 bases). CDR1 is SQVTM and CDR2 is ANQGSEA in the germline V gene. V shed 6 bases and J shed 7 bases, with 13 bases lying between them. The CDR3 has 12 amino acids. Written as DNA, the CDR3 is TGCAGCGTCCAGGGGTTGGGCCAGCCCCAGCATTTT. Amino acid sequence: CSVQGLGQPQHF.

This rearrangement joins TRBV27 to TRBJ1-1, with a possible D match to TRBD1 (6 bases). The germline V gene has CDR1 MNHEY and CDR2 SMNVEV (reference sequence). The CDR3 length is 14 residues. V lost 9 bases and J lost 0, with 14 bases in between. CDR3 protein: CASHVQGLNTEAFF. As DNA, the CDR3 is TGTGCCAGTCACGTACAGGGACTGAACACTGAAGCTTTCTTT.

This clone was observed a handful of times. The chain combines TRBV27 with TRBJ2-1; the match to TRBD2 covers 9 bases. The V segment lost 7 bases and the J segment 4 bases; nucleotides outside the gene matches: 5. The germline CDR1 and CDR2 sequences are MNHEY and SMNVEV (reference sequence). The CDR3 totals 14 residues. The CDR3 bases are TGTGCCAGCATGGCGGGGGGGCCTTACAATGAGCAGTTCTTC. Translation: CASMAGGPYNEQFF.

The chain recombines TRBV4-2 with TRBJ1-5; 7 positions agree with TRBD1. This CDR3 region has 15 residues. With 8 bases clipped from V and 3 bases from J, the junction kept 10 bases outside the gene matches. Germline V CDR1 and CDR2: LGHNA, YNFKEQ. This CDR3 is CASRPAGGNNQPQHF. The CDR3 nucleotides are TGTGCCAGCCGACCGGCAGGGGGAAACAATCAGCCCCAGCATTTT.

The CDR3 loop reads CASTLLTGGGGYTF. The DNA of the CDR3 is TGTGCCAGCACCCTACTTACAGGGGGTGGGGGCTACACCTTC. The V gene is TRBV7-9, the J gene TRBJ1-2, with 8 positions matching TRBD1. Germline trimming cut 7 bases from V and 8 bases from J; bases unmatched to any gene: 12. This CDR3 has 14 residues. Per germline, CDR1 SEHNR and CDR2 FQNEAQ (reference sequence).

The chain is built from TRBV5-1 and TRBJ1-1; D is possibly TRBD1 (5 bases). Germline loops: CDR1 SGHRS, CDR2 YFSETQ. CDR3 length: 16 residues. The V gene lost 2 bases and the J gene lost 0 bases, with 14 bases spanning the gap. CDR3 region: CASSLHQGNMNTEAFF. CDR3 sequence (DNA): TGCGCCAGCAGCTTACATCAGGGCAATATGAACACTGAAGCTTTCTTT. The full variable domain, with the rest looked up from reference TRBV5-1 and TRBJ1-1, is KAGVTQTPRYLIKTRGQQVTLSCSPISGHRSVSWYQQTPGQGLQFLFEYFSETQRNKGNFPGRFSGRQFSNSRSEMNVSTLELGDSALYLCASSLHQGNMNTEAFFGQGTRLTVV.

This chain joins TRBV28 and TRBJ2-3; D might be TRBD1 (6 bases). The CDR3 loop spans 16 amino acids. V shed 5 bases and J shed 1 base, with 16 bases lying between them. The V gene's germline CDR1 is MDHEN and CDR2 SYDVKM. This chain's CDR3 is CASSTHRVAGTDTQYF. CDR3 bases: TGTGCCAGCAGTACACACAGGGTGGCAGGCACAGATACGCAGTATTTT.

The sample holds a few counts of this clone. V usage is TRBV7-3 and J usage is TRBJ2-3; D might be TRBD2 (7 bases). Germline CDR1 SGHTA, CDR2 FQGTGA. The CDR3 has 17 residues. Trimming shortened V by 0 bases and J by 5 bases, and 18 bases separated the two germline ends. The CDR3 protein is CASSLTGPGGGGDTQYF. CDR3 nucleotides: TGTGCCAGCAGCTTAACTGGCCCCGGGGGAGGGGGAGATACGCAGTATTTT.

The rearrangement uses TRBV5-6 and TRBJ2-3, with a tentative D call TRBD2 (6 bases). CDR3 size: 15 residues. Trimming removed 4 bases at V and 1 base at J, with 13 bases between. Germline lookup yields CDR1 SGHDT and CDR2 YYEEEE. The CDR3 DNA reads TGTGCCAGCAGCCCGGAGGGCCGACGCACAGATACGCAGTATTTT. Protein sequence: CASSPEGRRTDTQYF.

The chain employs TRBV6-5 and TRBJ1-5; tentatively, D is TRBD1 (6 bases). CDR1 is MNHEY, CDR2 SVGAGI, per germline. This CDR3 spans 15 amino acids. With 0 bases removed from V and 4 bases from J, the gap between germline ends came to 10 bases. CDR3 protein: CASSYSGQGNQPQHF. CDR3 nucleotide sequence: TGTGCCAGCAGTTACTCGGGTCAGGGGAATCAGCCCCAGCATTTT.